The rows below give T cell receptor beta chains drawn from one sample of a study of blood T cell repertoires in COVID-19. Repertoires were generated with immunoSEQ multiplex PCR, while TCRdb's copy carries only in-frame clones and drops some. The data show 170,000 or so clones, about 83% seen once. Sequencing was done on a sample of peripheral blood. The receptors were gathered from a human donor in a cohort sampled during active COVID-19. The CDR3 runs from the conserved cysteine through the conserved F or W. Fields, in order: D gene, V gene, J gene, clone size, CDR3 DNA, CDR3 protein. The D gene is left open where the match is weak. A row's size may be missing; if present it is once, few, many or a size class.

D: TRBD1; V: TRBV7-9; J: TRBJ2-4; size: NA; DNA: TGTGCCAGCAGCTTGGGGACAGGGGTGGCCAAAAACATTCAGTACTTC; CDR3: CASSLGTGVAKNIQYF
D: NA; V: TRBV6-5; J: TRBJ2-1; size: NA; DNA: TGTGCCAGCAGTTACATGGGAGGCCAGTTTGACAATGAGCAGTTCTTC; CDR3: CASSYMGGQFDNEQFF
D: TRBD1; V: TRBV9; J: TRBJ1-4; size: NA; DNA: TGTGCCAGCAGCGTAGGACAGGGATCAACTAATGAAAAACTGTTTTTT; CDR3: CASSVGQGSTNEKLFF
D: NA; V: TRBV28; J: TRBJ1-1; size: NA; DNA: TGTGCCAGCAGATCTAGTAACTCTGAAGCTTTCTTT; CDR3: CASRSSNSEAFF
D: NA; V: TRBV7-2; J: TRBJ2-7; size: NA; DNA: TGTGCCAGCAGCTTAGGGGACTTCTACGAGCAGTACTTC; CDR3: CASSLGDFYEQYF
D: TRBD2; V: TRBV3-1/TRBV3-2; J: TRBJ2-1; size: NA; DNA: TGTGCCAGCAGCCCTACTAGCGGGAGTTACAATGAGCAGTTCTTC; CDR3: CASSPTSGSYNEQFF
D: TRBD2; V: TRBV3-1/TRBV3-2; J: TRBJ2-5; size: NA; DNA: TGTGCCAGCAGCCCGGGAGGGACTCCGGTAGTAGAGACCCAGTACTTC; CDR3: CASSPGGTPVVETQYF
D: NA; V: TRBV21-1; J: TRBJ2-7; size: NA; DNA: TGTGCCAGCAGCCGTGGACAGGGGGTCTACGAGCAGTACTTC; CDR3: CASSRGQGVYEQYF
D: NA; V: TRBV24-1; J: TRBJ1-2; size: NA; DNA: TGTGCCACCAGTGATTTGGAGGCCTTCCCCTATGGCTACACCTTC; CDR3: CATSDLEAFPYGYTF
D: NA; V: TRBV5-6; J: TRBJ1-3; size: once; DNA: TGTGCCAGCAGCTTTAGGGGGTACTCTGGAAACACCATATATTTT; CDR3: CASSFRGYSGNTIYF
D: NA; V: TRBV27; J: TRBJ2-7; size: NA; DNA: TGTGCCAGCAGTTTATCATGGCAGGGGATATCCTACGAGCAGTACTTC; CDR3: CASSLSWQGISYEQYF
D: TRBD1; V: TRBV19; J: TRBJ2-3; size: NA; DNA: TGTGCCAGTAGTCTATTGCAGGGGGTAGGCACAGATACGCAGTATTTT; CDR3: CASSLLQGVGTDTQYF
D: NA; V: TRBV4-3; J: TRBJ2-7; size: NA; DNA: TGCGCCAGCAGCCAAGGTGGTTGGGACGGAGGGAAAGTTAAGCAGTACTTC; CDR3: CASSQGGWDGGKVKQYF
D: TRBD1; V: TRBV18; J: TRBJ2-7; size: few; DNA: TGTGCCAGCTCACCGGGACAGGGGGTATTAGACGAGCAGTACTTC; CDR3: CASSPGQGVLDEQYF
D: NA; V: TRBV5-1; J: TRBJ1-2; size: many; DNA: TGCGCCAGCAGCTTGGATGTAGGGGCATACTATGGCTACACCTTC; CDR3: CASSLDVGAYYGYTF
D: TRBD1; V: TRBV7-9; J: TRBJ1-1; size: once; DNA: TGTGCCAGCAGCTTAAGGGGTGGGACAGGGGGTACTGAAGCTTTCTTT; CDR3: CASSLRGGTGGTEAFF
D: NA; V: TRBV5-1; J: TRBJ2-7; size: NA; DNA: TGCGCCAGCAGCCGGGCCTACGAGCAGTACTTC; CDR3: CASSRAYEQYF
D: TRBD1; V: TRBV11-2; J: TRBJ1-2; size: few; DNA: TGTGCCAGCAGCTTAGTGCAGGGGGCCTACTTC; CDR3: CASSLVQGAYF
D: NA; V: TRBV5-6; J: TRBJ1-5; size: NA; DNA: TGTGCCAGCAGCTTGTTTTCCCGAGAGCAGCCCCAGCATTTT; CDR3: CASSLFSREQPQHF
D: TRBD1; V: TRBV19; J: TRBJ2-7; size: NA; DNA: TGTGCCAGTAGTATACAGGGACAGGGGGCAAGGGCCTACGAGCAGTACTTC; CDR3: CASSIQGQGARAYEQYF
D: NA; V: TRBV7-8; J: TRBJ2-7; size: NA; DNA: TGTGCCAGCAGCTTGGCAGGGTTCTACGAGCAGTACTTC; CDR3: CASSLAGFYEQYF
D: NA; V: TRBV7-9; J: TRBJ1-3; size: NA; DNA: TGTGCCAGCAGCCTAGCCCTCTCTGGAAACACCATATATTTT; CDR3: CASSLALSGNTIYF
D: NA; V: TRBV18; J: TRBJ2-7; size: NA; DNA: TGTGCCAGCTCTCCCATACAGAGCTCCTACGAGCAGTACTTC; CDR3: CASSPIQSSYEQYF
D: TRBD2; V: TRBV6-6; J: TRBJ2-7; size: NA; DNA: TGTGCCAGCAGTTTGTTGGGACTAGGAATCGACGAGCAGTACTTC; CDR3: CASSLLGLGIDEQYF
D: TRBD1; V: TRBV15; J: TRBJ1-2; size: NA; DNA: TGTGCCACCAGCCCGGACAGGAGCTATGGCTACACCTTC; CDR3: CATSPDRSYGYTF
D: TRBD1; V: TRBV10-3; J: TRBJ1-2; size: NA; DNA: TGTGCCATCAGTGCGGACAGGGGTGGGCCTAACTATGGCTACACCTTC; CDR3: CAISADRGGPNYGYTF
D: NA; V: TRBV28; J: TRBJ1-5; size: NA; DNA: TGTGCCAGCATCGAACAGGGCGATCAGCCCCAGCATTTT; CDR3: CASIEQGDQPQHF
D: TRBD2; V: TRBV19; J: TRBJ2-7; size: NA; DNA: TGTGCCAGTAGTAGCGGGAGGGCCGGGGAGCAGTACTTC; CDR3: CASSSGRAGEQYF
D: NA; V: TRBV9; J: TRBJ1-1; size: once; DNA: TGTGCCAGCAGCGTAGCTGGCCAGGGCGGTGGGACTGAAGCTTTCTTT; CDR3: CASSVAGQGGGTEAFF
D: TRBD2; V: TRBV7-2; J: TRBJ2-4; size: NA; DNA: TGTGCCAGCAGCTTGGGAGGGGCCAAAAACATTCAGTACTTC; CDR3: CASSLGGAKNIQYF
D: TRBD1; V: TRBV6-5; J: TRBJ1-2; size: NA; DNA: TGTGCCAGCAGCACTTGGGGGACAGGGAGCTATGGCTACACCTTC; CDR3: CASSTWGTGSYGYTF
D: NA; V: TRBV18; J: TRBJ2-7; size: few; DNA: TGTGCCAGCTCATCGCGACAGAGGACCTACGAGCAGTACTTC; CDR3: CASSSRQRTYEQYF
D: NA; V: TRBV7-9; J: TRBJ1-1; size: NA; DNA: TGTGCCAGCAGTTATCTAGCAAGGGGGTCTGAAGCTTTCTTT; CDR3: CASSYLARGSEAFF
D: NA; V: TRBV11-2; J: TRBJ2-7; size: NA; DNA: TGTGCCAGCAGCCGGGACTCCCCCGAGCAGTACTTC; CDR3: CASSRDSPEQYF
D: TRBD1; V: TRBV27; J: TRBJ2-1; size: NA; DNA: TGTGCCAGCAGTTTATCGTCCAGGACAGGGAGAAATGAGCAGTTCTTC; CDR3: CASSLSSRTGRNEQFF
D: TRBD1; V: TRBV12-3/TRBV12-4; J: TRBJ2-5; size: NA; DNA: TGTGCCAGCAGCCTAGGGGGCTACGAGACCCAGTACTTC; CDR3: CASSLGGYETQYF
D: TRBD2; V: TRBV27; J: TRBJ2-7; size: NA; DNA: TGTGCCAGCAGTTTTACTAGCGGGGGGGCGTACGAGCAGTACTTC; CDR3: CASSFTSGGAYEQYF
D: TRBD1; V: TRBV5-4; J: TRBJ2-7; size: NA; DNA: TGTGCCAGCAGCTTGGCTGCCGGGACAGGGGCCGGGGCGCAGTACTTC; CDR3: CASSLAAGTGAGAQYF
D: NA; V: TRBV7-2; J: TRBJ1-1; size: NA; DNA: TGTGCCAGCAGCTTAGTCTGGAACACTGAAGCTTTCTTT; CDR3: CASSLVWNTEAFF
D: NA; V: TRBV4-3; J: TRBJ2-7; size: NA; DNA: TGCGCCAGCAGCCTGATAAGGACAAGCGAGCAGTACTTC; CDR3: CASSLIRTSEQYF
D: NA; V: TRBV28; J: TRBJ2-5; size: NA; DNA: TGTGCCAGCAGTTTACCCTCAGATAACCAAGAGACCCAGTACTTC; CDR3: CASSLPSDNQETQYF
D: NA; V: TRBV9; J: TRBJ2-7; size: NA; DNA: TGTGCCAGCAGCGTAGGGGCCTCCTACGAGCAGTACTTC; CDR3: CASSVGASYEQYF
D: NA; V: TRBV28; J: TRBJ2-7; size: NA; DNA: TGTGCCAGCAGCTTGGGTCCAGGGCCCCACGAGCAGTACTTC; CDR3: CASSLGPGPHEQYF
D: TRBD2; V: TRBV11-2; J: TRBJ2-3; size: NA; DNA: TGTGCCAGCAGCGGGGCTAGCGGGAGGGCCACAGATACGCAGTATTTT; CDR3: CASSGASGRATDTQYF
D: NA; V: TRBV4-3; J: TRBJ2-2; size: NA; DNA: TGCGCCAGCAGCCAAGAACAGGGCACCGGGGAGCTGTTTTTT; CDR3: CASSQEQGTGELFF
D: NA; V: TRBV11-3; J: TRBJ2-5; size: NA; DNA: TGTGCCAGCAGCTTAGGCTTAGGGGGAGTGAAAGGAGAGACCCAGTACTTC; CDR3: CASSLGLGGVKGETQYF
D: NA; V: TRBV27; J: TRBJ2-7; size: NA; DNA: TGTGCCAGCAGTTCCCTGACTCCTTCCGAGCAGTACTTC; CDR3: CASSSLTPSEQYF
D: TRBD2; V: TRBV19; J: TRBJ2-7; size: NA; DNA: TGTGCCAGTAGCCAACAGACTAGCGGGCCCTACGAGCAGTACTTC; CDR3: CASSQQTSGPYEQYF
D: TRBD1; V: TRBV27; J: TRBJ2-5; size: few; DNA: TGTGCCAGCAGCCCTTATTACAGGGGGGAGTCCAATGTGGAGACCCAGTACTTC; CDR3: CASSPYYRGESNVETQYF
D: TRBD1; V: TRBV7-3; J: TRBJ1-6; size: few; DNA: TGTGCCAGCAGCTTAACCCGGGACAGGGGCTCACCCCTCCACTTT; CDR3: CASSLTRDRGSPLHF